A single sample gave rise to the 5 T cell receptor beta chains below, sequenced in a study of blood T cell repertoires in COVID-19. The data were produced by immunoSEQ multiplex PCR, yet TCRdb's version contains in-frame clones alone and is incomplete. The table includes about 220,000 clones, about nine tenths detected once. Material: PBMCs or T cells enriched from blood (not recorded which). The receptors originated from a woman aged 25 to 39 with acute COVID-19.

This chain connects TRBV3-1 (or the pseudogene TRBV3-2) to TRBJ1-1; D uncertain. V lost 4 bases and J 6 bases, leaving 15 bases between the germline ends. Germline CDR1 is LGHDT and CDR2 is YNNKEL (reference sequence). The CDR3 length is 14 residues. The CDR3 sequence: CASSRWAAQAEAFF. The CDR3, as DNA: TGTGCCAGCAGCCGGTGGGCCGCTCAAGCTGAAGCTTTCTTT.

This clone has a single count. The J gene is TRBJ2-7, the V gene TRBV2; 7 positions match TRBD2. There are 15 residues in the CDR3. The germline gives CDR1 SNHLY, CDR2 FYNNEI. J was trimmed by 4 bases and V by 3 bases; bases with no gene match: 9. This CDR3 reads CASSDGAGVRYEQYF. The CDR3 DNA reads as TGTGCCAGCAGTGACGGGGCGGGGGTTCGTTACGAGCAGTACTTC.

CDR3 residues: CASSMHGDRGFNQPQHF. CDR3 bases: TGTGCCAGTAGTATGCATGGAGACCGAGGGTTCAATCAGCCCCAGCATTTT. The genes are TRBV19 and TRBJ1-5; D ambiguous. The CDR3 is 17 amino acids. The germline V gene has CDR1 LNHDA and CDR2 SQIVND (reference sequence). Trimming left V 3 bases short and J 3 bases short, with 18 bases between.

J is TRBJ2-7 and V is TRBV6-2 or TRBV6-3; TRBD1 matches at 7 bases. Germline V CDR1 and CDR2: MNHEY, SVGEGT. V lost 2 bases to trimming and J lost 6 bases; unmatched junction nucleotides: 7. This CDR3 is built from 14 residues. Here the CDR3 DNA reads TGTGCCAGCAGTTACAACCGACAGGGCGGCGAGCAGTACTTC. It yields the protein CASSYNRQGGEQYF.

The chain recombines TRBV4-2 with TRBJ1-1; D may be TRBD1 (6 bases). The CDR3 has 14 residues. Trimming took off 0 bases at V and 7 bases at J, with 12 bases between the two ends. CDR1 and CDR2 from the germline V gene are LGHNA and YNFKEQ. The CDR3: CASSQDRGGGEAFF. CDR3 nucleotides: TGTGCCAGCAGCCAAGACAGGGGCGGTGGTGAAGCTTTCTTT.